The T cell receptor (beta chain) under discussion was sequenced for a study of OX40 agonist ivuxolimab in advanced cancers. Trimming removed 7 bases from V and 4 bases from J; junction bases left unmatched: 4. From germline, CDR1 is SQVTM and CDR2 ANQGSEA. The CDR3 sequence is 11 residues long. The repertoire was sequenced with immunoSEQ multiplex PCR; TCRdb's copy has only in-frame clones and lacks some. The sample has tens of thousands of clones; around 82% are singletons. Exclusion of a patient followed from autoimmune disease history or systemic immunosuppression. The chain couples TRBV29-1 to TRBJ2-7; 7 nucleotides line up with TRBD1. The material was CD4+ or CD8+ T cells sorted from blood, obtained in a trial of the OX40 agonist ivuxolimab. The clonotype comes from an adult with an advanced solid tumor such as melanoma, head and neck, liver or kidney cancer. CDR3 protein: CSAEDRYEQYF. DNA for the CDR3: TGCAGCGCTGAGGACAGGTACGAGCAGTACTTC.